The present TCR beta chain was sequenced within a study of PD-L1 blockade in urothelial cancer. Study context: Atezolizumab, begun by patients in the mid-2010s, was given at 1,200 mg intravenously every 3 weeks. Previous chemotherapy exposure amounted to 0 to 3 regimens for patients.

PCRs were each spiked with synthetic TCR analog templates. Sequenced by immunoSEQ multiplex PCR; TCRdb stores in-frame clones only, minus some. The data show tens of thousands of clones, with about 83% seen just once and 13% to 15% held by the top ten. Time point defined: pretreatment peripheral blood. Between 1 and 8 samples per patient were obtained, pretreatment and on-treatment. This CDR3 has 17 residues. Between the trimmed V and J ends, which lost 1 base and 0 bases, there was a span of 14 bases. In germline, CDR1 is SGHRS, CDR2 YFSETQ. J is TRBJ2-1 and V is TRBV5-1; TRBD2 is a possible D gene (5 bases). Sequenced here: PBMCs, sampled around atezolizumab (anti-PD-L1) treatment. The source of this sequence is a man in his fifties or sixties with urothelial cancer. The CDR3 DNA sequence: TGCGCCAGCAGCTTGCTGGACTTCCAATCCTCCTACAATGAGCAGTTCTTC. Translation gives CASSLLDFQSSYNEQFF.